This passage covers 2 T cell receptor beta chains from one sample sequenced in a study of blood T cell repertoires in COVID-19. Repertoires were generated with immunoSEQ multiplex PCR, while TCRdb's copy carries only in-frame clones and drops some. The sample lists around 150,000 clones, 80% to 90% occurring once. Sequenced material: peripheral blood. These receptors came from a man aged 60 to 75 with acute or convalescent COVID-19.

This chain connects TRBV5-4 to TRBJ1-5; a possible D gene is TRBD1 (5 bases). Germline lookup yields CDR1 SGHNT and CDR2 YYREEE (reference sequence). The CDR3 is 16 residues long. V lost 1 base and J lost 4, with 15 bases in between. The CDR3: CASSLSPRVRNQPQHF. The CDR3 DNA reads TGTGCCAGCAGCTTGTCCCCCAGGGTAAGAAATCAGCCCCAGCATTTT.

The V gene is TRBV7-8, the J gene TRBJ2-1, with 9 bases lining up with TRBD2. Per germline, CDR1 SGHVS and CDR2 FQNEAQ. V was clipped by 1 base and J by 6 bases; unmatched bases: 10. The CDR3 is 17 amino acids. Here the CDR3 reads CASSLVVAGVPGNEQFF. The CDR3 nucleotides read TGTGCCAGCAGCTTAGTAGTAGCGGGAGTGCCTGGCAATGAGCAGTTCTTC.